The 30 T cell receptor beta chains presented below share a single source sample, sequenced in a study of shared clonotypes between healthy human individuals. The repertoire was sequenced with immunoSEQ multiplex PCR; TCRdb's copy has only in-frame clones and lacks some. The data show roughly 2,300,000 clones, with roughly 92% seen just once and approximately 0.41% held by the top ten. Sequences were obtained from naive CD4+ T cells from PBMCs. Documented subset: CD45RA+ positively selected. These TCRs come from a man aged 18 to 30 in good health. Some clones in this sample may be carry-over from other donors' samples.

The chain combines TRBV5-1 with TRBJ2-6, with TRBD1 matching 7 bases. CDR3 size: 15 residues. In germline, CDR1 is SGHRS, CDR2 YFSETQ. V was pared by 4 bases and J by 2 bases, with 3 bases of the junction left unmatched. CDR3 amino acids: CASSMGQTGANVLTF. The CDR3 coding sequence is TGCGCCAGCAGCATGGGACAGACTGGGGCCAACGTCCTGACTTTC.

CDR3 in amino acids: CASSTLDRTEQYF. Written as DNA, the CDR3 is TGTGCCAGTAGTACCCTGGACAGGACCGAGCAGTACTTC. The rearrangement joins TRBV19 to TRBJ2-7, with 7 bases that match TRBD1. The trim removed 4 bases at V and 6 bases at J, leaving 6 bases unmatched. CDR1 and CDR2 from the germline V gene are LNHDA and SQIVND (reference sequence). CDR3 size: 13 residues.

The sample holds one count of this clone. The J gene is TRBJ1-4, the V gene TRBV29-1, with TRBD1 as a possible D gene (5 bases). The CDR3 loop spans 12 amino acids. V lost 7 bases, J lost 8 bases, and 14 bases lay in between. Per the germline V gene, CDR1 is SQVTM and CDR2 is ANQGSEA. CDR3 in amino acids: CSAAGRGEKLFF. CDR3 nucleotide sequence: TGCAGCGCTGCAGGTAGGGGAGAAAAACTGTTTTTT.

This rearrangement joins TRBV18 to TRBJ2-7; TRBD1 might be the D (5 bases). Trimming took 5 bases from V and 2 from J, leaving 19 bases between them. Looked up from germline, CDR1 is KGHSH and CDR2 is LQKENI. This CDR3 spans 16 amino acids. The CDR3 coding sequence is TGTGCCAGCTCAAACGAAGGCCGAACAGGTACCTACGAGCAGTACTTC. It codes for CASSNEGRTGTYEQYF.

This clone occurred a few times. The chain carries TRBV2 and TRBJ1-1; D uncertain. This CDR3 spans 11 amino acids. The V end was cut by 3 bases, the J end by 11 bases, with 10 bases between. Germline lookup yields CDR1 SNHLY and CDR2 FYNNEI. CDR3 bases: TGTGCCAGCAGTGATACAGCCGAGGCTTTCTTT. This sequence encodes CASSDTAEAFF.

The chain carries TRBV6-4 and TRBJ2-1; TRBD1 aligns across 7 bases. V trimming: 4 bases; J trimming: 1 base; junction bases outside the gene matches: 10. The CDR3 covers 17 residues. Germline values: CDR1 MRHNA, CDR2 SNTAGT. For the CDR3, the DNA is TGTGCCAGCAGTGCTCGACAGGGTAGTGGGTCCTACAATGAGCAGTTCTTC. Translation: CASSARQGSGSYNEQFF.

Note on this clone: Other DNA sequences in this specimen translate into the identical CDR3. CDR3 sequence (DNA): TGTGCCAGCAGTGAAAGAGACACCGGGGAGCTGTTTTTT. Its translation: CASSERDTGELFF. This chain links TRBV6-1 with TRBJ2-2, with unresolved D. Germline assignment: CDR1 MNHNS and CDR2 SASEGT. Trimming removed 2 bases at V and 3 bases at J, with 4 bases between. CDR3 length: 13 amino acids.

The CDR3 loop is CASSYGGPYEAWQYF. For the CDR3, the DNA is TGTGCCAGCAGTTATGGGGGGCCCTACGAAGCGTGGCAGTACTTC. The chain couples TRBV27 to TRBJ2-7; D is tentatively TRBD1 or TRBD2 (6 bases each). Germline values: CDR1 MNHEY, CDR2 SMNVEV (reference sequence). V lost 4 bases to trimming and J lost 9 bases, with 22 bases between them. The CDR3 spans 15 residues.

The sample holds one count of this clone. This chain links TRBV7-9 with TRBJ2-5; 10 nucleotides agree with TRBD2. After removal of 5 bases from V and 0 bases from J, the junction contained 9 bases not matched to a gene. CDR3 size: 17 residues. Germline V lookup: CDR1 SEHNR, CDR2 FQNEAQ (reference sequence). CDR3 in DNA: TGTGCCAGCAGCCCCCTGGGACTAGCGAAGGACCAAGAGACCCAGTACTTC. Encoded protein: CASSPLGLAKDQETQYF.

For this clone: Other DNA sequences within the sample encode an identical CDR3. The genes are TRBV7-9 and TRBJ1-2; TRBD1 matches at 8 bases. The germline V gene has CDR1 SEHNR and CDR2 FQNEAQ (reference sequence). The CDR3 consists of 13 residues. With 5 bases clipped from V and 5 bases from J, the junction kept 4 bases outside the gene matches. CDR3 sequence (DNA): TGTGCCAGCAGCCCGGGACAGGAGTATGGCTACACCTTC. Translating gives CASSPGQEYGYTF.

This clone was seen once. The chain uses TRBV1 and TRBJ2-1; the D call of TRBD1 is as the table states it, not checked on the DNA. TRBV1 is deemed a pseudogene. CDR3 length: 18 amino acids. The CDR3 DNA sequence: TGCACCAGCAGCCAAGTTGCTTTAGGGGATGGTTCCTACAATGAGCAGTTCTTC. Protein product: CTSSQVALGDGSYNEQFF.

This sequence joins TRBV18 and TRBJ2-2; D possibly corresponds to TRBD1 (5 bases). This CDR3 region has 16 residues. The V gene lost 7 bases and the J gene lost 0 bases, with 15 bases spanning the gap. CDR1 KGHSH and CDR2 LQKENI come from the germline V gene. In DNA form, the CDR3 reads TGTGCCAGCTTACCTAAAGGACATTCGAACACCGGGGAGCTGTTTTTT. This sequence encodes CASLPKGHSNTGELFF.

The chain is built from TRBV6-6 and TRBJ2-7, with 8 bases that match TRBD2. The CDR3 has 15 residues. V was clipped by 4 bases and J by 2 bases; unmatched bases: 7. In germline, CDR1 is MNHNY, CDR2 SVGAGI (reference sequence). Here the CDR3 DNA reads TGTGCCAGCAGTTTCCAGCGGGAGCTGGCCTACGAGCAGTACTTC. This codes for CASSFQRELAYEQYF.

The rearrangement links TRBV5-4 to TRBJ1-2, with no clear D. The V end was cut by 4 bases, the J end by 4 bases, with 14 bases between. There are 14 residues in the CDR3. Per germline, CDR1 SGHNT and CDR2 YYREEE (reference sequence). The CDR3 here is CASSEKQISYGYTF. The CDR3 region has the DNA TGTGCCAGCAGCGAAAAACAGATCTCCTATGGCTACACCTTC.

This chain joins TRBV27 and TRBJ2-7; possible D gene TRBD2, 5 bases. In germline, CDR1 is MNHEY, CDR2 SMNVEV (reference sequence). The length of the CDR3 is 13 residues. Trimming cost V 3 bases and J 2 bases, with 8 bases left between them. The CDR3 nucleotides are TGTGCCAGCAGTTTCAGAGGGACCTACGAGCAGTACTTC. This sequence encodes CASSFRGTYEQYF.

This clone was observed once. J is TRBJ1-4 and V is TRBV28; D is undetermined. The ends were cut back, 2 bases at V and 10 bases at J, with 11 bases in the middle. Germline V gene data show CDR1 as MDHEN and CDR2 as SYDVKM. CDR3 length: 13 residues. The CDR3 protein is CASSLTSRGKLFF. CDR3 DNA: TGTGCCAGCAGTTTAACCTCCCGGGGAAAACTGTTTTTT.

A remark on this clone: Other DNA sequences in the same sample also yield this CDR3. CDR3 bases: TGCAGTGCTTACAAGTACGAGCAGTACTTC. The encoded protein is CSAYKYEQYF. The chain joins TRBV20-1 to TRBJ2-7; D is undetermined. The CDR3 has 10 amino acids. Trimming removed 5 bases at V and 4 bases at J, with 6 bases between. CDR1 DFQATT and CDR2 SNEGSKA come from the germline V gene (reference sequence).

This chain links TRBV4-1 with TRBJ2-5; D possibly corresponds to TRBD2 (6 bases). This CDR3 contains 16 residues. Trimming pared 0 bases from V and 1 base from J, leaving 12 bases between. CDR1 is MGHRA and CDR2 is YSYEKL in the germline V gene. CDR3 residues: CASSQESAGTQETQYF. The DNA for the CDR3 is TGCGCCAGCAGCCAAGAGTCTGCGGGGACCCAAGAGACCCAGTACTTC.

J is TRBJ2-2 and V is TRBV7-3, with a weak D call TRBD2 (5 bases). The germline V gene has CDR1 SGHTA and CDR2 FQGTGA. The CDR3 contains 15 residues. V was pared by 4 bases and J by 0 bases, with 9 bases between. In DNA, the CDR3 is TGTGCCAGCAGCTACGAGGGCACGAACACCGGGGAGCTGTTTTTT. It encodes CASSYEGTNTGELFF.

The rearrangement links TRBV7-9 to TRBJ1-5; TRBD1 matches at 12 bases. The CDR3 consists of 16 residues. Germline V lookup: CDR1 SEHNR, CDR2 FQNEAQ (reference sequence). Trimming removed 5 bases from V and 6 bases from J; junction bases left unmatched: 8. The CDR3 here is CASSPGGQGAFQPQHF. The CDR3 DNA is TGTGCCAGCAGCCCCGGGGGACAGGGGGCTTTTCAGCCCCAGCATTTT. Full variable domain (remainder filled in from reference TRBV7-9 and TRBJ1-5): DTGVSQNPRHKITKRGQNVTFRCDPISEHNRLYWYRQTLGQGPEFLTYFQNEAQLEKSRLLSDRFSAERPKGSFSTLEIQRTEQGDSAMYLCASSPGGQGAFQPQHFGDGTRLSIL.

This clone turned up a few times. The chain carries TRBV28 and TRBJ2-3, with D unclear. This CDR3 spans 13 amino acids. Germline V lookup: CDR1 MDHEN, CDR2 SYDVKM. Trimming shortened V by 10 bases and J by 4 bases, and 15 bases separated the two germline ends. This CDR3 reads CATPGPQPDTQYF. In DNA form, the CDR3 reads TGTGCCACCCCGGGCCCCCAACCAGATACGCAGTATTTT.

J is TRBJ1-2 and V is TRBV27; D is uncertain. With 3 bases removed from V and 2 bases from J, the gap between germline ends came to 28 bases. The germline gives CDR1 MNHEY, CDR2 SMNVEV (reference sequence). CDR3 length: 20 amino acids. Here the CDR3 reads CASSFPRGSRAPCINYGYTF. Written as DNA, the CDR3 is TGTGCCAGCAGTTTTCCCCGCGGCAGTCGAGCCCCTTGTATCAACTATGGCTACACCTTC.

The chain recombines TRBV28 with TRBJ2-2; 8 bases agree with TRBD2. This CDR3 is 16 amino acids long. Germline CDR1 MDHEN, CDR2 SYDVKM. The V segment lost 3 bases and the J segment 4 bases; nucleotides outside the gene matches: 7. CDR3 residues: CASSFFEAGATGELFF. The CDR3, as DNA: TGTGCCAGCAGTTTTTTTGAAGCGGGGGCCACCGGGGAGCTGTTTTTT.

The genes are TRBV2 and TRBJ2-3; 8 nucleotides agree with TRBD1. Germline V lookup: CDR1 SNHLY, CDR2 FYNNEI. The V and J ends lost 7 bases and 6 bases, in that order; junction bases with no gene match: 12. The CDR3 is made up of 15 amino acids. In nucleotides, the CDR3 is TGTGCCAGCATTACGGACAGGGCAGGGTCGGATACGCAGTATTTT. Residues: CASITDRAGSDTQYF.

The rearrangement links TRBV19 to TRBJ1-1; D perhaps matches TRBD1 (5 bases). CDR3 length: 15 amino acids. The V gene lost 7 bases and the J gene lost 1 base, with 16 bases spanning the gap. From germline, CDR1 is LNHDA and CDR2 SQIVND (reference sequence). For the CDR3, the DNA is TGTGCCAGTACCTTGGAGGGGAGGAAGAACACTGAAGCTTTCTTT. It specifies CASTLEGRKNTEAFF.

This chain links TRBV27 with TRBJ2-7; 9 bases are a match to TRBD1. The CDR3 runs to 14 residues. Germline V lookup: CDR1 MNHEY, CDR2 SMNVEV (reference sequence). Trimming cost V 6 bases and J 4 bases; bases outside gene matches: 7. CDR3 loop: CASSLGQGEYEQYF. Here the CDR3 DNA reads TGTGCCAGCAGCCTGGGACAGGGAGAGTACGAGCAGTACTTC.

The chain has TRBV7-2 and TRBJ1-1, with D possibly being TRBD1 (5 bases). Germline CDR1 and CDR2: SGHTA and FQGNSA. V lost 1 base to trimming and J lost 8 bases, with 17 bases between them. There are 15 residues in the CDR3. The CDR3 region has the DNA TGTGCCAGCAGCTTAGATCGTGCCAGGGTTGGGGAAGCTTTCTTT. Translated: CASSLDRARVGEAFF.

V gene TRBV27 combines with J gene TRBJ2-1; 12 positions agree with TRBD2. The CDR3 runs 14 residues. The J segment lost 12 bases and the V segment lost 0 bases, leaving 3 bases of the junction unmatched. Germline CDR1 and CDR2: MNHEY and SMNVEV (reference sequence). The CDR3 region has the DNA TGTGCCAGCAGTTTATCGACTAGCGGGAGTCGGCAGTTCTTC. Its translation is CASSLSTSGSRQFF.

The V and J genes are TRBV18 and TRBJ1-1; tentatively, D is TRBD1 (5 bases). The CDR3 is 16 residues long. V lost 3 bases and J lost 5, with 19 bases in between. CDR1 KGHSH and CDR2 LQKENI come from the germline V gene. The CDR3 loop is CASSPLRGRVGTEAFF. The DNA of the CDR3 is TGTGCCAGCTCACCCTTACGGGGGAGAGTGGGGACTGAAGCTTTCTTT.

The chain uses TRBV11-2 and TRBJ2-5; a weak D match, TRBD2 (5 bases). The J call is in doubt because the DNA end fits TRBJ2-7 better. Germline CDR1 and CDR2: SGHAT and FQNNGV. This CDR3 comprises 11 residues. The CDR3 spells CASRGAYEQYF. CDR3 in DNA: TGTGCCAGCAGGGGAGCTTACGAGCAGTACTTC.